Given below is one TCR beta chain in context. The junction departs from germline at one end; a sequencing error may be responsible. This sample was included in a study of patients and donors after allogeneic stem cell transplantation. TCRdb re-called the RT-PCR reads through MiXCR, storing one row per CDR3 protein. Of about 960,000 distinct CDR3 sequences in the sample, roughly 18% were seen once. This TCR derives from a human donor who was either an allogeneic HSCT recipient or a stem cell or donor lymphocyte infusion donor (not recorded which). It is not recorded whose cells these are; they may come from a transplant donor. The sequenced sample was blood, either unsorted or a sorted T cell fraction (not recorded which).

The CDR3 loop reads CASSLGDRGSLF. In DNA, the CDR3 is TGTGCCAGCAGCTTGGGGGACAGGGGCTCTCTCTTC. J is TRBJ2-7 and V is TRBV5-6, with 10 nucleotides matching TRBD1. CDR3 length: 12 amino acids. Germline values: CDR1 SGHDT, CDR2 YYEEEE. The full variable domain, in which reference TRBV5-6 and TRBJ2-7 provide the parts outside the CDR3, is DAGVTQSPTHLIKTRGQQVTLRCSPKSGHDTVSWYQQALGQGPQFIFQYYEEEERQRGNFPDRFSGHQFPNYSSELNVNALLLGDSALYLCASSLGDRGSLFGPGTRLTVT.